This T cell receptor beta chain was recovered during a study of T cell repertoires in cytomegalovirus infection (dated 2019 in TCRdb). Looking at the study overall: The HLA type of each donor mattered for the analysis, because public TCR beta signatures pointed to carriage of CMV infection along with the matching HLA type. What the authors observed across the whole study: In both this cohort and an independent approximately 370-donor cohort, the cumulative frequency of public TCR beta family members distinguished carriers of CMV infection plus the relevant HLA type. The ex vivo response was dominated by HLA-C-restricted CMV-specific TCR beta clonotypes, which also provided the single most frequent clonotype in two of eight donors.

Clipping removes 1 base from V and 3 bases from J, with 8 as the unmatched junction base count. CDR1 and CDR2 are drawn from the germline V gene: SGHTS, YDEGEE. The CDR3 holds 17 amino acids from the cysteine to the phenylalanine. This entry keeps only the CDR3 DNA: 51 bases, framed from base 1. Remarks on this clonotype: Its antigen remains undetermined. No base-level quality is on record; no much larger clone is a single base apart.

The run used an Illumina HiSeq 1500. TCRdb reanalyzed the raw reads on its own, using fastp at Q25 for trimming and MiXCR for clone calling, and kept in-frame beta chains. Rows are combined by CDR3 protein, so each entry shows the most common genes and DNA. The sample profile shows nearly 550,000 distinct CDR3 sequences; about 15% of them were found once. The ten largest account for more than 20% of the sample. The chain is assembled from TRBV5-8 and TRBJ2-5, with TRBD2 identical over 11 junction bases. The sample consisted of CD8+ T cells from PBMCs. The sequence was collected from a human donor in good health (CMV status not recorded). Some clones in this sample may be carry-over from other donors' samples. The CDR3 protein is CASSLWIAGGLEETQYF. The sequenced DNA is TGTGCCAGCAGCTTGTGGATAGCGGGAGGGTTAGAAGAGACCCAGTACTTC.